The entry that follows covers one T cell receptor (beta chain) sequence. After extraction with the RNeasy kit, about 0.5 to 1 ug of the RNA was reverse transcribed using random hexamers. One entry per CDR3 protein results from TCRdb running MiXCR on the immunoSEQ multiplex PCR reads. The repertoire holds about 140,000 distinct CDR3 sequences, about 95% seen once, with around 0.11% in the top ten. The sample originates from a study of CD8 T cells in Susac syndrome. This receptor was taken from a human donor with multiple sclerosis. Material: CD4+ T cells from PBMCs.

CDR3 sequence: CASTSAGTSVGEQFF. DNA of the CDR3: TGTGCCAGTACCTCGGCCGGGACTAGTGTTGGTGAGCAGTTCTTC. V usage is TRBV19 and J usage is TRBJ2-1; 8 nucleotides align to TRBD2. This CDR3 has 15 residues. The V and J ends lost 7 bases and 9 bases, in that order; junction bases with no gene match: 14. Germline V gene sequence: CDR1 LNHDA, CDR2 SQIVND (reference sequence).